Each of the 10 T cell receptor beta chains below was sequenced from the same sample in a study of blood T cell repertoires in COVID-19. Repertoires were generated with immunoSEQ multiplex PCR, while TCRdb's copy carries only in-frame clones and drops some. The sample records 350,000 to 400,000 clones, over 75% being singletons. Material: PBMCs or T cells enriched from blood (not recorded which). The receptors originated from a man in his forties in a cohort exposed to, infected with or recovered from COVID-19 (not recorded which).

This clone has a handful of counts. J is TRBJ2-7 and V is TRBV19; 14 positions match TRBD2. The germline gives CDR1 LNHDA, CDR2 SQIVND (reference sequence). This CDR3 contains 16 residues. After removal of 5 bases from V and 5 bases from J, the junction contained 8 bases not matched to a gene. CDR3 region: CASSPRLAGGIHEQYF. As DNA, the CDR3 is TGTGCCAGTAGTCCGCGACTAGCGGGAGGGATACACGAGCAGTACTTC.

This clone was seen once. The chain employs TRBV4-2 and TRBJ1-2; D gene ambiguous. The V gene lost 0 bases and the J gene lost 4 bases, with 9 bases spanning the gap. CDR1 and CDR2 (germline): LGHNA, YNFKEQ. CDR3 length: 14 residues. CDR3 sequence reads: CASSQDTVIYGYTF. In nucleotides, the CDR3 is TGTGCCAGCAGCCAAGACACGGTCATCTATGGCTACACCTTC.

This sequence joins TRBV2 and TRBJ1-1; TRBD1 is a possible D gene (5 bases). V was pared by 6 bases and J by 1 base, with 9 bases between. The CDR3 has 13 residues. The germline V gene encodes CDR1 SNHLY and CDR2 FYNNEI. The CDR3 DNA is TGTGCCAGCAGCGTGGACAAGAACACTGAAGCTTTCTTT. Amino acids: CASSVDKNTEAFF.

CDR3 DNA: TGTGCCACCAGCAGCGTAGGACAGGGGCGTATTCTAGGTGAAAAACTGTTTTTT. It specifies CATSSVGQGRILGEKLFF. The chain couples TRBV15 to TRBJ1-4; 9 bases map to TRBD1. The V gene end was trimmed by 3 bases and the J gene end by 7 bases; junction bases not matched to a gene: 15. CDR3 length: 18 amino acids. Per the germline V gene, CDR1 is LNHNV and CDR2 is YYDKDF (reference sequence).

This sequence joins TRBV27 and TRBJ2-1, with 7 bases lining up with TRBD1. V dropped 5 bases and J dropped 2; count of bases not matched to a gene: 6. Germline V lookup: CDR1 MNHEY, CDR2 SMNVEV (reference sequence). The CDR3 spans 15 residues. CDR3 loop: CASSNYGTAYNEQFF. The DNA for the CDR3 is TGTGCCAGCAGTAACTACGGGACAGCCTACAATGAGCAGTTCTTC.

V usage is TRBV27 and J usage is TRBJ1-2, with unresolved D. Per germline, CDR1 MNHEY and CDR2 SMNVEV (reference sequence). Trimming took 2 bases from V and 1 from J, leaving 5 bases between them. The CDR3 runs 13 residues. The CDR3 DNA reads TGTGCCAGCAGTTTACGGTTTAACTATGGCTACACCTTC. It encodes CASSLRFNYGYTF.

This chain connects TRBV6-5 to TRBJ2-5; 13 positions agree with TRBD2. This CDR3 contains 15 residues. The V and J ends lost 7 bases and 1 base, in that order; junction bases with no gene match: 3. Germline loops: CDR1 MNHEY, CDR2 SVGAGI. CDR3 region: CASKGLAGAQETQYF. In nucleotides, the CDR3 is TGTGCCAGCAAAGGACTAGCGGGAGCCCAAGAGACCCAGTACTTC.

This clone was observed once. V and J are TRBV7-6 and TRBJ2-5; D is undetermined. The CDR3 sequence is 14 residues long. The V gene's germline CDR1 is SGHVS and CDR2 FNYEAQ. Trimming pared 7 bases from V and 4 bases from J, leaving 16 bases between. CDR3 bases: TGTGCCAGCAAAGTTCAACAGTCGGCAGAGACCCAGTACTTC. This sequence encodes CASKVQQSAETQYF.

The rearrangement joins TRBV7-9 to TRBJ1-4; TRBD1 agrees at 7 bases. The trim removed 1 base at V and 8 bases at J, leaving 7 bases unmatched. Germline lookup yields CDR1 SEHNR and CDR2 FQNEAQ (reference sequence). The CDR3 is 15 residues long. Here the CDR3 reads CASSLGDRVGEKLFF. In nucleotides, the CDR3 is TGTGCCAGCAGCTTAGGAGACAGGGTTGGCGAAAAACTGTTTTTT.

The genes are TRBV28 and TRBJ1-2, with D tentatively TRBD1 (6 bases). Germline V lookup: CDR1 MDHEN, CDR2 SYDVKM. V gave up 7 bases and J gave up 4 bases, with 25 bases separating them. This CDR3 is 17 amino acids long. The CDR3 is CASTFFVGAIGSYGYTF. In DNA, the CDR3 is TGTGCCAGCACTTTTTTTGTGGGGGCTATTGGGTCCTATGGCTACACCTTC.